The source of this T cell receptor beta chain is a study of blood T cell repertoires in COVID-19. Losses at the gene ends were 4 bases for V and 5 bases for J; bases not matched to a gene: 4. This CDR3 comprises 15 residues. CDR1 and CDR2 from the germline V gene are LGHDT and YNNKEL (reference sequence). Here immunoSEQ multiplex PCR was the method, and the copy in TCRdb shows in-frame clones only, minus some. This table has 100,000 to 150,000 clones, around 84% appearing once. The rearrangement joins TRBV3-1 (or the pseudogene TRBV3-2) to TRBJ2-7, with TRBD2 matching over 14 bases. The sequence was obtained from a man aged 35-49 years with acute COVID-19. The sequenced sample consisted of PBMCs or T cells enriched from blood (not recorded which). The CDR3, as DNA: TGTGCCAGCAGCCCGGGACTAGCGGGGGAACACGAGCAGTACTTC. Translated: CASSPGLAGEHEQYF.